Reported below is one TCR beta chain. As yet, its antigen is unknown. These data belong to a study of CD8+ T cells in alopecia areata. Study observations and caveats: Numerous expanded lesional clones remained in scalp and blood during tofacitinib. Lesional scalp exceeded normal scalp in clonality, especially in alopecia totalis/universalis.

The CDR3 is made up of 15 amino acids. The V gene lost 0 bases and the J gene lost 1 base, with 7 bases spanning the gap. Germline V gene sequence: CDR1 LNHNV, CDR2 YYDKDF (reference sequence). Treatment specified: oral pan-JAK inhibitor, 5-10 mg twice daily. Extracted RNA was reverse transcribed, and the resulting cDNA served as sequencing template. Assay: immunoSEQ multiplex PCR; the TCRdb copy retains only in-frame clones and omits some. The table lists around 300,000 clones, around 64% of them singletons. The chain links TRBV15 to TRBJ2-1; TRBD2 is a possible D gene (5 bases). Sequenced material: CD4+ T cells sorted from blood, taken at week 52, from a patient treated with tofacitinib. This clonotype was obtained from a human donor with alopecia areata. In DNA, the CDR3 is TGTGCCACCAGCAGAGAAGGGAGTTCCTACAATGAGCAGTTCTTC. Protein product: CATSREGSSYNEQFF.